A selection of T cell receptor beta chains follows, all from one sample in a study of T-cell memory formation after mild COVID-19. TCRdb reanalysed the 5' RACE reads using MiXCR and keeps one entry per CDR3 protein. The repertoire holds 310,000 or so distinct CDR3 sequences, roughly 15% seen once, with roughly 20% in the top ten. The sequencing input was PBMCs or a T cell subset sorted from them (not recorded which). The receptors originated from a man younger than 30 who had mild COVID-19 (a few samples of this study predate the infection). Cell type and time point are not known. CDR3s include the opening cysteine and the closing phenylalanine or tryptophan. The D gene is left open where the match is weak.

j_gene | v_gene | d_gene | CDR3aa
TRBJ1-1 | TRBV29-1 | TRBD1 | CSAKTGFLGKAFF
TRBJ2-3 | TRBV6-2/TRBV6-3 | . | CASSAYRTPTDTQYF
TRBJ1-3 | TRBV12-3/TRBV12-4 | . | CASSLAPGGAVSGNTIYF
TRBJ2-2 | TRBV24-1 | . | CATSPGEGGELFF
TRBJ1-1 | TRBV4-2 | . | CASSLMETAEAFF
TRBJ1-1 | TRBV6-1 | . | CASSASAAPNTEAFF
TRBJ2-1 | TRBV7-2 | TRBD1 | CASSPRTGGGEQFF
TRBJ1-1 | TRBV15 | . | CATSRDGPATEAFF
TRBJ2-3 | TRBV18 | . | CASSPRTSTDTQYF
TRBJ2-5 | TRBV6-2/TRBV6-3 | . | CASSSRYQETQYF
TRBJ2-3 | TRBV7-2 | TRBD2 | CASSLETSGGALTDTQYF
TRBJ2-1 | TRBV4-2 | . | CASSQDGLKQFF
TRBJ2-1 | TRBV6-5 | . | CASSGRRDEQFF
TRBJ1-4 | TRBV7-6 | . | CASSLIAGIGRGEKLFF
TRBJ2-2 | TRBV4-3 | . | CASSQYATRDSYTGELFF
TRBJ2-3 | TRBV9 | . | CASSAPQGSSTDTQYF
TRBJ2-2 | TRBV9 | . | CASSARLVGGTGELFF
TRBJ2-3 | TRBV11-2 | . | CASSPWSGTDTQYF
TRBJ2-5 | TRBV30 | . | CAWSSLRRGRLETQYF
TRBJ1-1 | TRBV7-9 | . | CASSLGSSWNTEAFF
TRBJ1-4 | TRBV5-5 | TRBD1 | CASSPGQGPATNEKLFF
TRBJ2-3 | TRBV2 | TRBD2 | CASRDRTSGGASRDTQYF
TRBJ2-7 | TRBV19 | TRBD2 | CASSIGPAGAYEQYF
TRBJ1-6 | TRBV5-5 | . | CASSLGGAGSPLHF
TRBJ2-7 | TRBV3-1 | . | CASSQNPGLYEQYF
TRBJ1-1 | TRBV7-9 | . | CASSLALSITTEAFF
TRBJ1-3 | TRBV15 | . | CATSRESSGNTIYF
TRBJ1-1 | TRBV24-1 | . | CATSQGTEAFF
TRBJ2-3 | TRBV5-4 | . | CASSYGEDTQYF
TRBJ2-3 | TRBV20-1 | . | CSARVTSSTATQYF
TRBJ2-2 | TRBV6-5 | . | CASSYRTGVVGELFF
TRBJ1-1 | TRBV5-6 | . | CASSLWTVNTEAFF
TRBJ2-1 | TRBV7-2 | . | CASSPFRGNEQFF
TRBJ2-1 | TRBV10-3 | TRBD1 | CAMGQGGNEQFF
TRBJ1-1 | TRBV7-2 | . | CASSLLRGADLNTEAFF
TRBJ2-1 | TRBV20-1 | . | CSAIRDEQFF
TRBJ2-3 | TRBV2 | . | CASIQDSSTDTQYF
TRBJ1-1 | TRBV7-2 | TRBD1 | CASRGNRGNMNTEAFF
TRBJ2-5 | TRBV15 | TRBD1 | CATSSHGQGMYQETQYF
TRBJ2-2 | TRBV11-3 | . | CASSLFEVTTKTGELFF
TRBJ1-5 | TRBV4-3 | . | CASSQEVVLGNQPQHF
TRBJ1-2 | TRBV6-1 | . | CASSDQTATNYGYTF
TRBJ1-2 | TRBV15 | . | CATSQAGVYQGYTF
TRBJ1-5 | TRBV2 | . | CASNEISNQPQHF
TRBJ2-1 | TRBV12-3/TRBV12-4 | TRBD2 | CASKGKRGGLNEQFF
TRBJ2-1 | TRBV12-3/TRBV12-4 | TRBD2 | CASSRSGGLGFF